The present T cell receptor (beta chain) was sequenced within a study of blood T cell repertoires in COVID-19 (dated by TCRdb to the early 2020s). Regarding the research as a whole: Collaborator samples came from the United States, Italy and Spain and covered acute and convalescent phases of COVID-19. The samples were drawn from two sources: the first 160 participants of the ongoing ImmuneRACE study, and fewer than 1,500 subjects contributed by 6 global collaborators. Deeply sampled blood TCRbeta repertoires from subjects exposed to, actively infected with, or recovered from COVID-19 were included in the dataset. The material from the prospective study consisted of cDNA or gDNA derived from T cells, B-cell-depleted T cells, or PBMCs. A de-identified subject ID, COVID-19 status, age in years and sex were almost always included in the sample metadata. The repertoires were released in a freely available public database intended as a resource for research on the immune response to SARS-CoV-2. Where HLA class I and class II types were available, the types were taken from metadata supplied by the sample provider, not from assay-based typing.

The immunoSEQ Assay, a bias-controlled multiplex PCR, was used to amplify TCRbeta CDR3 regions from genomic DNA. As for the original processing: Nucleated cell counts per sample were estimated from amplification of reference gene primers within the assay. Sequence reads were collapsed and filtered to measure the absolute abundance of every unique TCRbeta CDR3 rearrangement. For each sample, productive Simpson clonality was calculated as the square root of Simpson's diversity index over productive rearrangements. TCRdb obtained this table from immuneACCESS and retained in-frame rearrangements with V and J assigned. These tables miss some clones; where compared with another copy, unresolved V genes account for less than half of the shortfall, and the remainder is unexplained. That table is the source of V, J and clone size, and D and trimming were worked out from the DNA. The sample yields under 50,000 clones; approximately 88% were counted once. About 4.4% of the sample rests with the top ten.

V is pruned by 3 bases and J by 9 bases, leaving 6 bases of the junction without a gene match. Via the germline V gene (reference sequence), CDR1 is LNHDA and CDR2 SQIVND. The CDR3 spans 14 residues, from the cysteine through the phenylalanine. Here the CDR3 DNA is all that survives: 42 bases in frame from base 1. The study at large found these results: Clinical and demographic metadata were provided uncurated, with the amount varying by source and participant.

Collaborating institutions collected whole blood in K2EDTA tubes following their own protocols. For TCRbeta analysis, collaborators shipped samples as frozen whole blood, isolated PBMCs, or DNA extracted from either of those sample types. Remarks on this clone: It lacks a known antigen. Nothing much larger sits one base from this clone, and base qualities are not available.

Recombination joined TRBV19 with TRBJ1-5, with 9 central nucleotides matching TRBD1. Material for sequencing was peripheral blood. The origin of this receptor is a man aged 45-65 years with active COVID-19. At the DNA level, the sequence is TGTGCCAGTAGTATCGATGGACAGGGGCCGCCCCAGCATTTT. Its protein is CASSIDGQGPPQHF.